This entry is about one T cell receptor (beta chain). Its antigen is not known. The CDR3 extends over 14 amino acids. The germline V gene encodes CDR1 SQVTM and CDR2 ANQGSEA. The J segment lost 3 bases and the V segment lost 3 bases, leaving 3 bases of the junction unmatched. The sample comes from a study of PD-1 blockade in classical Hodgkin lymphoma. As for time point: newly diagnosed, previously untreated cHL patient sample. Starting with thawed PBMCs, CD4+ T cells were purified by magnetic negative selection. Sequenced by immunoSEQ multiplex PCR; TCRdb stores in-frame clones only, minus some. Of 15,000 to 20,000 clones listed, around four fifths are singletons. Points from the study as a whole: Newly diagnosed patients were reported to exhibit reduced baseline TCR diversity relative to healthy donors.

Material for sequencing was CD4+ T cells from blood. The sequence was collected from a human donor with classical Hodgkin lymphoma. The chain joins TRBV29-1 to TRBJ1-2, with TRBD1 matching over 11 bases. The CDR3 sequence: CSVDTGQGDYGYTF. Written as DNA, the CDR3 is TGCAGCGTTGATACGGGACAGGGGGACTATGGCTACACCTTC.